This T cell receptor (beta chain) was documented in a study of cytomegalovirus exposure and HLA in healthy donors. The V gene end was trimmed by 4 bases and the J gene end by 7 bases; junction bases not matched to a gene: 1. The CDR3 consists of 13 residues. Germline CDR1 reads SEHNR; CDR2 reads FQNEAQ (reference sequence). Primers: 60 Vbeta forward and 13 Jbeta reverse. The method was immunoSEQ multiplex PCR; TCRdb's version includes in-frame clones alone and lacks a portion of them. The sample carries roughly 140,000 clones, approximately 80% recorded once. On this clone: Its antigen is still unknown.

Findings and limits, study-wide: A link between a missense DCLRE1C variant and TCR beta V- and J-gene trimming emerged from a later analysis. HLA alleles showed associations with about 17,000 TCR beta sequences in a later analysis, at a 0.05 false discovery rate. Because they were indistinguishable, some V segments, including TRBV6-2 and TRBV6-3, were excluded.

The TCR sequence derives from a male donor in good health and CMV-seronegative. The chain couples TRBV7-9 to TRBJ1-6; 7 bases are a match to TRBD1. Sequenced sample: PBMCs. The CDR3 region has the DNA TGTGCCAGCAGCTGGGACAGCAATTCACCCCTCCACTTT. Encoded protein: CASSWDSNSPLHF.